What follows describes a single T cell receptor (beta chain). V was clipped by 4 bases and J by 0 bases; unmatched bases: 2. Per germline, CDR1 LGHDT and CDR2 YNNKEL (reference sequence). The CDR3 length is 15 residues. The record originates from a study of blood T cell repertoires in COVID-19. As for the study in general: Material from acute and convalescent COVID-19 was sourced from the United States, Italy and Spain. Nucleic acid was either cDNA or gDNA, and it came from T cells, B-cell-depleted T cells, or PBMCs.

As handled by the study authors: Amplifying reference gene primers gave estimates of nucleated cell counts. Profiling relied on immunoSEQ multiplex PCR, and the TCRdb table lists in-frame clones only, not all of them. The V and J calls and clone size are taken from that table; D and trimming were inferred from the DNA. The profile shows roughly 70,000 clones, around nine tenths of them singletons. The chain has TRBV3-1 (or the pseudogene TRBV3-2) and TRBJ2-1, with TRBD1 identical over 8 bases. The receptor was derived from a human donor in a cohort sampled during active COVID-19. Input material: peripheral blood. CDR3 in amino acids: CASSLGTGSYNEQFF. Here the CDR3 DNA reads TGTGCCAGCAGCCTCGGGACAGGCTCCTACAATGAGCAGTTCTTC.